A selection of T cell receptor beta chains follows, all from one sample in a study of blood T cell repertoires in COVID-19. The table came from immunoSEQ multiplex PCR; TCRdb's copy has only in-frame clones and leaves some out. Here the sample spans roughly 200,000 clones, roughly 84% being singletons. The sequencing sample was made of PBMCs or T cells enriched from blood (not recorded which). Receptor source: a man aged 30 to 39 in a cohort exposed to, infected with or recovered from COVID-19 (not recorded which). Both conserved end residues are part of each CDR3. The D gene is left open where the match is weak. Clone size is shown for a subset of rows, as once, few, many or a class of expanded clone.

V,size,J,D,DNA,CDR3
TRBV5-8,.,TRBJ1-5,TRBD1,TGTGCCAGCAGCCTTGGACAGGGTGGTCAGCCCCAGCATTTT,CASSLGQGGQPQHF
TRBV6-5,.,TRBJ2-1,TRBD2,TGTGCCAGCAGTTACATCTCCGGGACTAGGGGCGCTGAGCAGTTCTTC,CASSYISGTRGAEQFF
TRBV28,few,TRBJ1-5,.,TGTGCCAGCAGATTCCAGGGAGGAAATCAGCCCCAGCATTTT,CASRFQGGNQPQHF
TRBV27,.,TRBJ1-6,.,TGTGCCAGCAGTACTCCGGGAGGGATAAATAATTCACCCCTCCACTTT,CASSTPGGINNSPLHF
TRBV9,once,TRBJ1-1,.,TGTGCCAGCAGCGTGGGGGGGCGCGCCACTGAAGCTTTCTTT,CASSVGGRATEAFF
TRBV6-5,.,TRBJ2-5,.,TGTGCCAGCAGTTACTCCGGCGGGCCGGAGACCCAGTACTTC,CASSYSGGPETQYF
TRBV3-1/TRBV3-2,.,TRBJ1-4,.,TGTGCCAGCAGCTCCCGGGTGGAAAAACTGTTTTTT,CASSSRVEKLFF
TRBV12-1,.,TRBJ2-3,.,TGTGCCAGCAGCTACGGGAGGGTCACAGATACGCAGTATTTT,CASSYGRVTDTQYF
TRBV19,.,TRBJ1-2,.,TGTGCCAGTAGAAACGAGTTATATGGCTACACCTTC,CASRNELYGYTF
TRBV19,many,TRBJ2-2,.,TGTGCCAGTAACGGGCAGGAGGTAGCCGGGGAGCTGTTTTTT,CASNGQEVAGELFF
TRBV9,.,TRBJ2-7,.,TGTGCCATTACCCAGGTGAGTACCCCCCCCTACGAGCAGTACTTC,CAITQVSTPPYEQYF
TRBV13,.,TRBJ1-2,.,TGTGCCAGCAGCTTAGGACAGGGATACGGTAGCGATGGCTACACCTTC,CASSLGQGYGSDGYTF
TRBV5-5,few,TRBJ2-5,TRBD2,TGTGCCAGCAGCATCAGACTAGCGGGAGAGGGAGAGACCCAGTACTTC,CASSIRLAGEGETQYF
TRBV18,.,TRBJ1-4,.,TGTGCCACCGACCCCGAGCAGGATGAAAAACTGTTTTTT,CATDPEQDEKLFF
TRBV7-9,.,TRBJ1-4,TRBD1,TGTGCCAGCAGCCCGACAGGGGGGAATGAAAAACTGTTTTTT,CASSPTGGNEKLFF
TRBV9,.,TRBJ2-1,TRBD2,TGTGCCAGCAGCCGACTAGCGGGAGTCAATGAGCAGTTCTTC,CASSRLAGVNEQFF
TRBV4-3,.,TRBJ2-7,TRBD2,TGCGCCAGCAGCCAAGATATTCCTAGCGGCCCCGAGCAGTACTTC,CASSQDIPSGPEQYF
TRBV3-1/TRBV3-2,once,TRBJ1-5,.,TGTGCCAGCAGCCAAGACGAGGTCTTATACAGGGATTATCAGCCCCAGCATTTT,CASSQDEVLYRDYQPQHF
TRBV28,.,TRBJ2-5,TRBD2,TGTGCCAGCAGCCCAGGGACTAGCGAAGAGACCCAGTACTTC,CASSPGTSEETQYF
TRBV11-2,.,TRBJ1-5,.,TGTGCCAGCAGCTTATTGCGGGACGGCTACAATCAGCCCCAGCATTTT,CASSLLRDGYNQPQHF
TRBV4-1,once,TRBJ1-3,.,TGCGCCAGCAGCCACTTATCGACAGGTCGGGTGCCCATCTCTGGAAACACCATATATTTT,CASSHLSTGRVPISGNTIYF
TRBV28,.,TRBJ2-7,.,TGTGCCAGCAGTTTAACGGGTCAGACCTACGAGCAGTACTTC,CASSLTGQTYEQYF
TRBV5-1,.,TRBJ2-7,.,TGCGCCAGCAGCTTGACTTCCAGAACAGAGTACGAGCAGTACTTC,CASSLTSRTEYEQYF
TRBV2,.,TRBJ1-4,.,TGTGCCAGCAGACCCCGGGGGAATGATGAAAAACTGTTTTTT,CASRPRGNDEKLFF
TRBV6-5,.,TRBJ2-2,.,TGTGCCAGCAGCCCCACCAGGAGGGCCGGGGAGCTGTTTTTT,CASSPTRRAGELFF
TRBV9,.,TRBJ1-6,.,TGTGCCAGCAGCGTAGCTAAGGAGGCAGGGGACTCCTATAATTCACCCCTCCACTTT,CASSVAKEAGDSYNSPLHF
TRBV28,few,TRBJ2-7,TRBD2,TGTGCCAGCAGCCCTGGGACTAGCGGGGTCTACGAGCAGTACTTC,CASSPGTSGVYEQYF
TRBV5-1,.,TRBJ2-4,TRBD2,TGCGCCAGCAGCCCACTAGCGGGAGGCGAAAAAAACATTCAGTACTTC,CASSPLAGGEKNIQYF
TRBV6-5,.,TRBJ1-2,.,TGTGCCAGCACAGCTGGGGCCATTTCGGGCTACACCTTC,CASTAGAISGYTF
TRBV19,once,TRBJ2-2,TRBD1,TGTGCCAGTAGCCTAAGGACAGGGAATACCGGGGAGCTGTTTTTT,CASSLRTGNTGELFF
TRBV6-2/TRBV6-3,.,TRBJ2-7,TRBD2,TGTGCCAGCAGTTACCGCGGGGGGGACTCCTACGAGCAGTACTTC,CASSYRGGDSYEQYF
TRBV3-1/TRBV3-2,.,TRBJ2-7,.,TGTGCCAGCAGCGAAGCCACAGGGCGGGACGAGCAGTACTTC,CASSEATGRDEQYF
TRBV29-1,once,TRBJ2-7,.,TGCAGCGTTTCCTCCGGTCGCGAGCAGTACTTC,CSVSSGREQYF
TRBV9,many,TRBJ1-4,.,TGTGCCAGCAGCGTGGGTGTCGGCGGCGAAAAACTGTTTTTT,CASSVGVGGEKLFF
TRBV27,.,TRBJ2-3,.,TGTGCCAGCGGCCCCGGGTACACAGATACGCAGTATTTT,CASGPGYTDTQYF
TRBV6-2/TRBV6-3,.,TRBJ2-2,TRBD2,TGTGCCAGCAGTTCGCGGGTGGCGGGAGTCACCGGGGAGCTGTTTTTT,CASSSRVAGVTGELFF
TRBV28,.,TRBJ2-7,.,TGTGCCAGCCACGCGGGGAACACTCTCTACGAGCAGTACTTC,CASHAGNTLYEQYF
TRBV11-2,.,TRBJ2-5,.,TGTGCCAGCAGCTTCCATGAGGCCAGGCCGGCGGGCCAGTACTTC,CASSFHEARPAGQYF
TRBV27,.,TRBJ2-7,.,TGTGCCAGCAGTTCGTTCGCGAAGAACTACGAGCAGTACTTC,CASSSFAKNYEQYF
TRBV7-3,.,TRBJ2-3,TRBD1,TGTGCCAGCAGTCCAGACAGGGTGGGCACAGATACGCAGTATTTT,CASSPDRVGTDTQYF
TRBV19,.,TRBJ2-7,.,TGTGCCAGTAGTATAAGGTCCGGGTCCTGGGAGCAGTACTTC,CASSIRSGSWEQYF
TRBV2,.,TRBJ1-4,TRBD1,TGTGCCAGCAGTCAGAGCCTATGGCGGGACAGGGGCCCCGGTGTCTCTGAAAAACTGTTTTTT,CASSQSLWRDRGPGVSEKLFF
TRBV15,.,TRBJ1-5,.,TGTGCCACCAGCAGAGAATATCGTAGCAATCAGCCCCAGCATTTT,CATSREYRSNQPQHF
TRBV27,.,TRBJ1-2,.,TGTGCCAGCAGTTTATCCCCACGGGCCAGGGCGGCTGGCTACACCTTC,CASSLSPRARAAGYTF
TRBV3-1/TRBV3-2,.,TRBJ2-5,.,TGTGCCAGCAGCCTCGGACAGAAGCAAGAGACCCAGTACTTC,CASSLGQKQETQYF
TRBV5-1,.,TRBJ1-6,.,TGCGCCAGCAGCCGCGAACTACAGGGTTCTAGGAGTTCACCCCTCCACTTT,CASSRELQGSRSSPLHF
TRBV5-1,.,TRBJ1-2,.,TGCGCCAGCAGCCCCCTCCACACCTTC,CASSPLHTF
TRBV6-5,.,TRBJ2-1,TRBD2,TGTGCCAGCAGATACACTAGCGGGAGGGCCAATGAGCAGTTCTTC,CASRYTSGRANEQFF
TRBV5-5,.,TRBJ1-1,TRBD1,TGTGCCAGCAGCTCAAGACCGGGACAGGGGGTCACTGAAGCTTTCTTT,CASSSRPGQGVTEAFF
TRBV14,.,TRBJ1-1,TRBD1,TGTGCCAGCAGCCAAATTCCTGGACAGGGGGCGAACACTGAAGCTTTCTTT,CASSQIPGQGANTEAFF
TRBV6-4,.,TRBJ1-5,.,TGTGCCAGCAGTGCCGACCACAGGGATAATCAGCCCCAGCATTTT,CASSADHRDNQPQHF
TRBV7-6,.,TRBJ2-7,TRBD1,TGTGCCAGCAGCTTATTACCTAAAGGGGACAGGCGCTACGAGCAGTACTTC,CASSLLPKGDRRYEQYF
TRBV5-1,.,TRBJ2-5,.,TGCGCCTCTGGGACTTCCCGGACCCTCCAAGAGACCCAGTACTTC,CASGTSRTLQETQYF
TRBV3-1/TRBV3-2,.,TRBJ1-1,.,TGTGCCAGCAGCCAAGATAGGGGGTTGGGTGAAGCTTTCTTT,CASSQDRGLGEAFF
TRBV7-2,.,TRBJ1-3,.,TGTGCCAGCAGCACAGCGGTGGGTAACATCGCAAGTTTAAATTTT,CASSTAVGNIASLNF
TRBV18,.,TRBJ2-5,.,TGTGCCAGCTCAAGGACAGCACAAGAGACCCAGTACTTC,CASSRTAQETQYF
TRBV28,.,TRBJ1-5,.,TGTGCCAGCAAACGGGTTACCTATCAGCCCCAGCATTTT,CASKRVTYQPQHF
TRBV7-3,.,TRBJ2-6,.,TGTGCCAGCAGCCGACAGGGAGGCGCTGGGGCCAACGTCCTGACTTTC,CASSRQGGAGANVLTF
TRBV28,.,TRBJ2-7,TRBD2,TGTGCCAGCAGTCTTCTAGGGACTAGCAATGAGCAGTACTTC,CASSLLGTSNEQYF
TRBV12-3/TRBV12-4,.,TRBJ1-2,.,TGTGCCAGCAGTTTAGGCAGGGGTCGTGGCTACACCTTC,CASSLGRGRGYTF